This passage covers 24 T cell receptor beta chains from one sample sequenced in a study of ipilimumab plus nivolumab after autologous stem cell transplantation. Clones were sequenced by immunoSEQ multiplex PCR, and TCRdb holds only the in-frame ones, with some missing. The table has under 25,000 clones, 81% seen once. Material: PBMCs, obtained in a trial of ipilimumab plus nivolumab as post-transplant consolidation. The origin of the receptors is a male donor with diffuse large B-cell lymphoma.

The chain couples TRBV7-8 to TRBJ2-7; 15 bases align to TRBD2. With 0 bases clipped from V and 4 bases from J, the junction kept 1 base outside the gene matches. Germline-derived CDR1 and CDR2 are SGHVS and FQNEAQ. The CDR3 sequence is 16 residues long. CDR3 amino acids: CASSLAGTSGGYEQYF. In DNA form, the CDR3 reads TGTGCCAGCAGCTTAGCGGGGACTAGCGGGGGGTACGAGCAGTACTTC.

The chain carries TRBV7-6 and TRBJ2-5; D call uncertain. Trimming took 5 bases from V and 3 from J, leaving 4 bases between them. CDR1 and CDR2 from the germline V gene are SGHVS and FNYEAQ. The CDR3 runs 11 residues. The CDR3 DNA reads as TGTGCCAGCAGCCGGAAAGAGACCCAGTACTTC. This gives the protein CASSRKETQYF.

The chain joins TRBV19 to TRBJ2-5; TRBD2 matches at 9 bases. The length of the CDR3 is 12 residues. V lost 6 bases to trimming and J lost 4 bases; unmatched junction nucleotides: 0. Germline lookup yields CDR1 LNHDA and CDR2 SQIVND (reference sequence). CDR3 protein: CASRTSGETQYF. The DNA of the CDR3 is TGTGCCAGTAGGACTAGCGGAGAGACCCAGTACTTC. The full variable domain, with the rest looked up from reference TRBV19 and TRBJ2-5, is DGGITQSPKYLFRKEGQNVTLSCEQNLNHDAMYWYRQDPGQGLRLIYYSQIVNDFQKGDIAEGYSVSREKKESFPLTVTSAQKNPTAFYLCASRTSGETQYFGPGTRLLVL.

V gene TRBV7-9 combines with J gene TRBJ2-3; 14 bases are a match to TRBD2. V shed 5 bases, J shed 1 base, and the junction held 5 bases outside the gene matches. Germline values: CDR1 SEHNR, CDR2 FQNEAQ (reference sequence). This CDR3 contains 17 residues. The CDR3 protein is CASSQGLAGARTDTQYF. The CDR3 DNA reads TGTGCCAGCAGCCAGGGACTAGCGGGGGCCCGCACAGATACGCAGTATTTT.

The V and J genes are TRBV2 and TRBJ1-2, with D unresolved. The ends were cut back, 10 bases at V and 6 bases at J, with 27 bases in the middle. The CDR3 is 16 amino acids. CDR1 SNHLY and CDR2 FYNNEI come from the germline V gene. The CDR3, as DNA: TGTGCCACACGAAGGGCGTGGATCGGAAACCCCAATGGCTACACCTTC. The encoded protein is CATRRAWIGNPNGYTF. Full variable domain (rest looked up from reference TRBV2 and TRBJ1-2): EPEVTQTPSHQVTQMGQEVILRCVPISNHLYFYWYRQILGQKVEFLVSFYNNEISEKSEIFDDQFSVERPDGSNFTLKIRSTKLEDSAMYFCATRRAWIGNPNGYTFGSGTRLTVV.

The count of this clone is one. The genes are TRBV6-1 and TRBJ1-1; D is unresolved. The CDR3 is 13 residues long. Germline V gene sequence: CDR1 MNHNS, CDR2 SASEGT. The V end was cut by 6 bases, the J end by 1 base, with 9 bases between. CDR3 loop: CASRWARNTEAFF. The CDR3 region has the DNA TGTGCCAGCAGGTGGGCGCGGAACACTGAAGCTTTCTTT.

In its sample, this clone was seen once. Germline is not matched at one junction end, which may reflect a read error. The rearrangement joins TRBV7-8 to TRBJ2-2; TRBD1 might be the D (6 bases). The CDR3 contains 13 residues. Germline loops: CDR1 SGHVS, CDR2 FQNEAQ. CDR3 sequence (DNA): TGTGCCACCAGCACAGGGCTCACCGGGGAGCTGTTTTTT. It codes for CATSTGLTGELFF.

V usage is TRBV5-1 and J usage is TRBJ2-5; TRBD1 matches 10 bases. Germline loops: CDR1 SGHRS, CDR2 YFSETQ. Losses at the gene ends were 0 bases for V and 1 base for J; bases not matched to a gene: 9. CDR3 length: 18 amino acids. The CDR3 protein is CASSLGYSGTGAQETQYF. The CDR3 coding sequence is TGCGCCAGCAGCTTGGGGTACTCCGGGACAGGGGCCCAAGAGACCCAGTACTTC.

This rearrangement joins TRBV5-1 to TRBJ2-3, with no clear D. Trimming removed 2 bases from V and 2 bases from J, with 15 bases in between. CDR1 SGHRS and CDR2 YFSETQ come from the germline V gene. This CDR3 comprises 16 residues. The CDR3 DNA follows: TGCGCCAGCAGCTTTCAATCGGGTACCCCCACAGATACGCAGTATTTT. This gives the protein CASSFQSGTPTDTQYF.

This clone was counted a single time. Relative to the germline gene, one junction end is altered; a read error may explain this. This chain joins TRBV7-2 and TRBJ2-5; TRBD2 is a possible D gene (5 bases). The CDR3 is made up of 14 amino acids. In germline, CDR1 is SGHTA, CDR2 FQGNSA. CDR3 sequence (DNA): TGTGCCAGCAGCTTAGACACCGGGATCTTGGTTGAGGACTTC. Amino acid sequence: CASSLDTGILVEDF.

The chain links TRBV2 to TRBJ1-1, with TRBD1 matching 8 bases. Looked up from germline, CDR1 is SNHLY and CDR2 is FYNNEI. The CDR3 length is 15 residues. V dropped 6 bases and J dropped 1; count of bases not matched to a gene: 7. The CDR3 bases are TGTGCCAGCAGAGTGCAGGGGACAGGGAACACTGAAGCTTTCTTT. Protein: CASRVQGTGNTEAFF.

V is TRBV18 and J is TRBJ2-1; 7 bases line up with TRBD1. Germline CDR1 is KGHSH and CDR2 is LQKENI. The CDR3 loop spans 15 amino acids. Trimming at V came to 8 bases and at J to 7 bases, leaving 14 bases not matched to a gene. CDR3 residues: CASATELSGGNEQFF. CDR3 DNA sequence: TGTGCCAGCGCCACTGAGCTATCAGGGGGTAATGAGCAGTTCTTC.

The chain employs TRBV6-9 and TRBJ2-7; D is undetermined. Per the germline V gene, CDR1 is MNHGY and CDR2 is SVAAGI. The V end was cut by 4 bases, the J end by 3 bases, with 10 bases between. This CDR3 is built from 13 residues. In DNA, the CDR3 is TGTGCCAGCAGTTCCCACACCCACTACGAGCAGTACTTC. Translating it yields CASSSHTHYEQYF.

This chain connects TRBV7-2 to TRBJ2-1, with TRBD1 matching over 7 bases. Germline trimming cut 5 bases from V and 8 bases from J; bases unmatched to any gene: 15. The CDR3 is made up of 16 amino acids. Germline values: CDR1 SGHTA, CDR2 FQGNSA. As DNA, the CDR3 is TGTGCCAGCAGCAAAGAGGGGACAAGGGGGCTGTATGAGCAGTTCTTC. Its translation is CASSKEGTRGLYEQFF.

The chain employs TRBV11-2 and TRBJ2-3; perhaps TRBD2 as D (5 bases). Deletions cut 3 bases from V and 2 bases from J, with 9 bases between. The CDR3 has 14 residues. In germline, CDR1 is SGHAT, CDR2 FQNNGV. The CDR3 bases are TGTGCCAGCAGCTTGATGGGAGTCACAGATACGCAGTATTTT. Its protein is CASSLMGVTDTQYF.

V usage is TRBV5-1 and J usage is TRBJ2-7; tentative D call: TRBD2 (6 bases). V was trimmed by 0 bases and J by 6 bases, leaving 13 bases between them. CDR3 length equals 14 residues. CDR1 and CDR2 (germline): SGHRS, YFSETQ. CDR3 DNA: TGCGCCAGCAGCTTGGGTGGCGGGGTCCTCGAGCAGTACTTC. This encodes CASSLGGGVLEQYF.

V is TRBV10-2 and J is TRBJ1-5; D is possibly TRBD1 (5 bases). The CDR3 totals 15 residues. The germline V gene encodes CDR1 WSHSY and CDR2 SAAADI. Trimming removed 5 bases from V and 0 bases from J, with 11 bases in between. The CDR3 bases are TGCGCCAGCAGTTCCGGGGACTTTAGCAATCAGCCCCAGCATTTT. Translation: CASSSGDFSNQPQHF.

The chain uses TRBV7-3 and TRBJ2-5, with TRBD1 matching over 11 bases. Germline trimming cut 4 bases from V and 5 bases from J; bases unmatched to any gene: 6. The CDR3 totals 15 residues. Germline CDR1 SGHTA, CDR2 FQGTGA. CDR3 region: CASSSGQGVWETQYF. CDR3 DNA sequence: TGTGCCAGCAGCTCGGGACAGGGGGTTTGGGAGACCCAGTACTTC.

The chain recombines TRBV5-5 with TRBJ2-3; D is unresolved. This CDR3 comprises 13 residues. V lost 0 bases, J lost 0 bases, and 2 bases lay in between. Germline CDR1 and CDR2: SGHKS and YYEKEE (reference sequence). Here the CDR3 DNA reads TGTGCCAGCAGCTTGGCCAGCACAGATACGCAGTATTTT. It encodes CASSLASTDTQYF.

This chain joins TRBV7-2 and TRBJ1-5; D not certain. CDR1 and CDR2 from the germline V gene are SGHTA and FQGNSA. The CDR3 contains 15 residues. The ends were cut back, 0 bases at V and 2 bases at J, with 8 bases in the middle. Written as DNA, the CDR3 is TGTGCCAGCAGCTTAGCCGCTTCGGGCAATCAGCCCCAGCATTTT. This encodes CASSLAASGNQPQHF.

The V call is TRBV9, the J call TRBJ2-3; 7 nucleotides line up with TRBD2. V shed 4 bases and J 6 bases; nucleotides not matched to a gene: 8. This CDR3 is 14 amino acids long. The germline V gene has CDR1 SGDLS and CDR2 YYNGEE. CDR3: CASSPRLARDTQYF. The CDR3, as DNA: TGTGCCAGCAGCCCCCGACTAGCCCGCGATACGCAGTATTTT.

The chain couples TRBV6-1 to TRBJ1-1; TRBD1 might be the D (5 bases). CDR3 length equals 14 residues. CDR1 is MNHNS and CDR2 is SASEGT in the germline V gene. With 4 bases removed from V and 1 base from J, the gap between germline ends came to 10 bases. CDR3 bases: TGTGCCAGCAGTGGGGGCGACACGAACACTGAAGCTTTCTTT. This codes for CASSGGDTNTEAFF.

The J gene is TRBJ2-5, the V gene TRBV18; D not certain. The CDR3 contains 13 residues. CDR1 is KGHSH, CDR2 LQKENI, per germline. V was pared by 5 bases and J by 2 bases, with 9 bases between. CDR3 sequence: CASSIAGQETQYF. CDR3 DNA sequence: TGTGCCAGCTCAATTGCTGGGCAAGAGACCCAGTACTTC.

The rearrangement joins TRBV5-1 to TRBJ1-1, with TRBD1 matching over 12 bases. The CDR3 is 18 amino acids. V was clipped by 3 bases and J by 6 bases; unmatched bases: 15. In germline, CDR1 is SGHRS, CDR2 YFSETQ. CDR3 bases: TGCGCCAGCAGCTCTTACCCCCCGGGACAGGGGGCGGCGGCTGAAGCTTTCTTT. Translating gives CASSSYPPGQGAAAEAFF.